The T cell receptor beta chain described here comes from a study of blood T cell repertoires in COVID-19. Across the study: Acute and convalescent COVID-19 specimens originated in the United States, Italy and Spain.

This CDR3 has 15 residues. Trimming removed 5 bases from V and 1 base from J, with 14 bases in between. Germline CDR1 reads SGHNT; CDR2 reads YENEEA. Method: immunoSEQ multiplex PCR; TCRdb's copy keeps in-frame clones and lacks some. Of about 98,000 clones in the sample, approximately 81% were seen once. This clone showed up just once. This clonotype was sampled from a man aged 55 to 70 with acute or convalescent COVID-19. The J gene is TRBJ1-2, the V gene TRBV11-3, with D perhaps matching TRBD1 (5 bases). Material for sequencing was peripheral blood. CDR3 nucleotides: TGTGCCAGCAGCCGGGGTGGGGACTTTAACTATGGCTACACCTTC. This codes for CASSRGGDFNYGYTF.